The source of this T cell receptor beta chain is a study of blood T cell repertoires in COVID-19. Across the study: PBMCs, B-cell-depleted T cells, or T cells provided the cDNA or gDNA that made up the material.

Adults between roughly 18 and 89 years of age took part from 20 to 25 US areas. Cohort assignment relied on participant-reported clinical history. Assay: immunoSEQ multiplex PCR; the TCRdb copy retains only in-frame clones and omits some. The table lists 160,000 or so clones, approximately 84% of them singletons. This CDR3 has 14 amino acids. Germline V gene lookup returns CDR1 MNHEY and CDR2 SMNVEV (reference sequence). V dropped 6 bases and J dropped 3; count of bases not matched to a gene: 8. The sequencing input was PBMCs or T cells enriched from blood (not recorded which). The sequence was obtained from a human donor with acute COVID-19. The donor label of this sample is uncertain. V is TRBV27 and J is TRBJ2-7; 7 positions match TRBD1. The CDR3 DNA is TGTGCCAGCAGCTCCGACAGGGCTAACTACGAGCAGTACTTC. This codes for CASSSDRANYEQYF.